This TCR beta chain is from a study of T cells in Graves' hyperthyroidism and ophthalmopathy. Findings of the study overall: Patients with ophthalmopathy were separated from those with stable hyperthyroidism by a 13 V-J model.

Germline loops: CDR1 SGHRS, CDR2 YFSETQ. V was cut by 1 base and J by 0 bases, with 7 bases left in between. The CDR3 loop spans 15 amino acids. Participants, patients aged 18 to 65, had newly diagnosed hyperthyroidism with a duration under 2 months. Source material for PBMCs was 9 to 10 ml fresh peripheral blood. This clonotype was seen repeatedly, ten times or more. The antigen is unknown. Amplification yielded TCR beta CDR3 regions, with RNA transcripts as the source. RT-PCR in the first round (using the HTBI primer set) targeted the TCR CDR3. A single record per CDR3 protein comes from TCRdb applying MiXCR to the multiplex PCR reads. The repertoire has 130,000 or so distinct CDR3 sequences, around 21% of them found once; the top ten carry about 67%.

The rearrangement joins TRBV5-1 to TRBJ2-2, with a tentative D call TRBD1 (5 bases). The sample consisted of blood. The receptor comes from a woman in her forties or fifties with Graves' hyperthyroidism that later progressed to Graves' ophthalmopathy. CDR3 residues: CASSLTGTNTGELFF. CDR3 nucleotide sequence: TGCGCCAGCAGCTTGACAGGAACGAACACCGGGGAGCTGTTTTTT.